This T cell receptor (beta chain) comes out of a study of OX40 agonist ivuxolimab in advanced cancers. Trimming cost V 3 bases and J 3 bases; bases outside gene matches: 7. Germline V gives CDR1 SGHKS, CDR2 YYEKEE (reference sequence). The CDR3 is made up of 16 amino acids. The protocol was immunoSEQ multiplex PCR, while the TCRdb copy is restricted to in-frame clones and leaves out a portion. Among more than 65,000 clones listed, about 88% were seen once. This chain joins TRBV5-5 and TRBJ2-3; 10 bases line up with TRBD1. The clonotype comes from an adult with an advanced solid tumor such as melanoma, head and neck, liver or kidney cancer. Source: CD4+ or CD8+ T cells sorted from blood, taken in a trial of the OX40 agonist ivuxolimab. In nucleotides, the CDR3 is TGTGCCAGCAGCTCTGGGACAGGGGCCTCTACAGATACGCAGTATTTT. Translated: CASSSGTGASTDTQYF.